One and the same sample provided the 18 T cell receptor beta chains below, sequenced in a study of blood T cell repertoires in COVID-19. This table comes from immunoSEQ multiplex PCR, and its TCRdb copy is limited to in-frame clones, with some not included. The data show under 300,000 clones, more than 75% seen once. The specimen was PBMCs or T cells enriched from blood (not recorded which). The receptors shown here come from a woman aged 35 to 49 with acute COVID-19.

The chain recombines TRBV5-6 with TRBJ2-2; TRBD1 is a possible D gene (5 bases). Germline V gives CDR1 SGHDT, CDR2 YYEEEE. Trimming cost V 4 bases and J 7 bases, with 11 bases left between them. The CDR3 runs 13 residues. The CDR3 protein is CASSPGLGGELFF. The CDR3 DNA is TGTGCCAGCAGCCCAGGGCTAGGCGGGGAGCTGTTTTTT.

Only one count was recorded for this clone. The chain recombines TRBV12-3 or TRBV12-4 with TRBJ1-2; D remains ambiguous. This CDR3 region has 12 residues. V was cut by 3 bases and J by 4 bases, with 6 bases left in between. As DNA, the CDR3 is TGTGCCAGCAGTTTGGCCGCCTATGGCTACACCTTC. This encodes CASSLAAYGYTF.

This clone has just one count. CDR3 sequence (DNA): TGTGCCAGCAGCTTAGGAAGCGACAGTTTCAGCCCCCTCCACTTT. Amino acid sequence: CASSLGSDSFSPLHF. The genes are TRBV7-9 and TRBJ1-6; the D gene is possibly TRBD1 (5 bases). The CDR3 extends over 15 amino acids. Trimming removed 1 base at V and 13 bases at J, with 17 bases between. The germline V gene encodes CDR1 SEHNR and CDR2 FQNEAQ (reference sequence). Supplemented by reference TRBV7-9 and TRBJ1-6, the full variable domain reads DTGVSQNPRHKITKRGQNVTFRCDPISEHNRLYWYRQTLGQGPEFLTYFQNEAQLEKSRLLSDRFSAERPKGSFSTLEIQRTEQGDSAMYLCASSLGSDSFSPLHFGNGTRLTVT.

The sample holds one count of this clone. The V and J genes are TRBV14 and TRBJ2-5, with 12 bases aligning to TRBD2. Germline V gene sequence: CDR1 SGHDN, CDR2 FVKESK. CDR3 size: 16 residues. J lost 1 base, V lost 4 bases, and 4 bases had no gene match. CDR3 sequence: CASSPTSGRSQETQYF. CDR3 DNA sequence: TGTGCCAGCAGCCCCACTAGCGGGAGGAGCCAAGAGACCCAGTACTTC.

V usage is TRBV2 and J usage is TRBJ2-3; a weak D match, TRBD2 (6 bases). Trimming pared 5 bases from V and 4 bases from J, leaving 19 bases between. The CDR3 loop spans 16 amino acids. Germline V gives CDR1 SNHLY, CDR2 FYNNEI. The CDR3 loop reads CASSPLAMRTADTQYF. In DNA, the CDR3 is TGTGCCAGCAGTCCTCTAGCGATGAGGACCGCAGATACGCAGTATTTT. Complete variable domain (other parts from reference TRBV2 and TRBJ2-3): EPEVTQTPSHQVTQMGQEVILRCVPISNHLYFYWYRQILGQKVEFLVSFYNNEISEKSEIFDDQFSVERPDGSNFTLKIRSTKLEDSAMYFCASSPLAMRTADTQYFGPGTRLTVL.

This chain connects TRBV5-1 to TRBJ2-1; D perhaps matches TRBD2 (5 bases). CDR1 and CDR2 (germline): SGHRS, YFSETQ. Between the trimmed V and J ends, which lost 5 bases and 0 bases, there was a span of 12 bases. CDR3 length equals 15 residues. In nucleotides, the CDR3 is TGCGCCAGCAGGTTAGCGCGACTCTCCTACAATGAGCAGTTCTTC. Amino acids: CASRLARLSYNEQFF.

The chain joins TRBV29-1 to TRBJ2-1; the match to TRBD2 covers 8 bases. Looked up from germline, CDR1 is SQVTM and CDR2 is ANQGSEA. V lost 7 bases, J lost 5 bases, and 10 bases stayed unmatched. The CDR3 spans 14 residues. The CDR3 DNA reads as TGCAGCGCCGGGCGGCTAGCGGGCCACAATGAGCAGTTCTTC. Protein product: CSAGRLAGHNEQFF.

V gene TRBV19 combines with J gene TRBJ2-7; a possible D gene is TRBD2 (7 bases). Germline values: CDR1 LNHDA, CDR2 SQIVND (reference sequence). V lost 6 bases to trimming and J lost 2 bases, with 14 bases between them. The CDR3 consists of 14 residues. CDR3 in amino acids: CASRSGGLPYEQYF. The CDR3 nucleotides read TGTGCCAGTAGATCGGGGGGCCTCCCCTACGAGCAGTACTTC. Supplemented by reference TRBV19 and TRBJ2-7, the full variable domain reads DGGITQSPKYLFRKEGQNVTLSCEQNLNHDAMYWYRQDPGQGLRLIYYSQIVNDFQKGDIAEGYSVSREKKESFPLTVTSAQKNPTAFYLCASRSGGLPYEQYFGPGTRLTVT.

This clone was observed a single time. This chain uses TRBV7-9 with TRBJ2-2; D uncertain. Germline lookup yields CDR1 SEHNR and CDR2 FQNEAQ (reference sequence). The CDR3 consists of 15 residues. With 1 base removed from V and 1 base from J, the gap between germline ends came to 7 bases. CDR3 coding DNA: TGTGCCAGCAGCTTAGACAGTAGGAACACCGGGGAGCTGTTTTTT. Encoded protein: CASSLDSRNTGELFF. Using reference TRBV7-9 and TRBJ2-2 for the parts outside the CDR3, the full variable domain is DTGVSQNPRHKITKRGQNVTFRCDPISEHNRLYWYRQTLGQGPEFLTYFQNEAQLEKSRLLSDRFSAERPKGSFSTLEIQRTEQGDSAMYLCASSLDSRNTGELFFGEGSRLTVL.

This chain joins TRBV18 and TRBJ2-2; 11 bases line up with TRBD2. Germline CDR1 is KGHSH and CDR2 is LQKENI. J gave up 1 base and V 3 bases, and 4 bases lay outside the gene matches. CDR3 size: 17 residues. CDR3 DNA: TGTGCCAGCTCACCGGTCGGACTAGCGGGGAACACCGGGGAGCTGTTTTTT. Protein product: CASSPVGLAGNTGELFF.

This clone was observed a single time. This sequence joins TRBV18 and TRBJ2-1; 9 bases fit TRBD2. The J segment lost 3 bases and the V segment lost 3 bases, leaving 9 bases of the junction unmatched. The CDR3 runs 17 residues. Per germline, CDR1 KGHSH and CDR2 LQKENI. The CDR3 nucleotides are TGTGCCAGCTCACCCGGTACCGGGACTAGCAGCTACAATGAGCAGTTCTTC. It is translated as CASSPGTGTSSYNEQFF.

V is TRBV6-5 and J is TRBJ1-1; possible D gene TRBD1, 6 bases. Looked up from germline, CDR1 is MNHEY and CDR2 is SVGAGI. V dropped 5 bases and J dropped 2 bases, with 12 bases sitting between them. This CDR3 has 14 amino acids. CDR3 in amino acids: CASSKGDTNTEAFF. CDR3 in DNA: TGTGCCAGCAGTAAGGGGGACACCAACACTGAAGCTTTCTTT.

This sequence joins TRBV30 and TRBJ2-1, with TRBD1 identical over 7 bases. The V and J ends lost 4 bases and 4 bases, in that order; junction bases with no gene match: 1. Germline V lookup: CDR1 GTSNPN, CDR2 SVGIG (reference sequence). The CDR3 runs 12 residues. The CDR3 sequence is CAWKGQYNEQFF. The CDR3 DNA is TGTGCCTGGAAGGGACAGTACAATGAGCAGTTCTTC.

The J gene is TRBJ1-6, the V gene TRBV6-5; D gene uncertain. Germline V CDR1 and CDR2: MNHEY, SVGAGI. V was trimmed by 0 bases and J by 11 bases, leaving 8 bases between them. The CDR3 spans 13 residues. CDR3 bases: TGTGCCAGCAGTTACTCTGAGGTAACACCCCTCCACTTT. This encodes CASSYSEVTPLHF.

The J gene is TRBJ2-2, the V gene TRBV19; 10 bases match TRBD1. The V gene's germline CDR1 is LNHDA and CDR2 SQIVND (reference sequence). V lost 3 bases, J lost 5 bases, and 6 bases stayed unmatched. The CDR3 covers 16 residues. CDR3 residues: CASSMGPGQGTGELFF. The CDR3 nucleotides read TGTGCCAGTAGTATGGGCCCGGGACAGGGGACCGGGGAGCTGTTTTTT.

This chain links TRBV6-5 with TRBJ2-7, with 9 bases that match TRBD2. In germline, CDR1 is MNHEY, CDR2 SVGAGI. The CDR3 has 15 residues. The J segment lost 1 base and the V segment lost 8 bases, leaving 9 bases of the junction unmatched. The CDR3 bases are TGTGCCAGCCGTCGGCGGGAGGGCAGGTCCTACGAGCAGTACTTC. Encoded protein: CASRRREGRSYEQYF.

The chain uses TRBV18 and TRBJ1-4; no clear D. The CDR3 runs to 14 residues. Germline CDR1 reads KGHSH; CDR2 reads LQKENI. V lost 5 bases to trimming and J lost 0 bases, with 7 bases between them. CDR3 nucleotide sequence: TGTGCCAGCTCATCCCAGTCAACTAATGAAAAACTGTTTTTT. The encoded protein is CASSSQSTNEKLFF.

The V gene is TRBV9, the J gene TRBJ1-2; D is ambiguous. There are 14 residues in the CDR3. From germline, CDR1 is SGDLS and CDR2 YYNGEE. Trimming removed 4 bases from V and 7 bases from J, with 17 bases in between. CDR3 in amino acids: CASSSGPGVGGYTF. CDR3 in DNA: TGTGCCAGCAGCTCAGGCCCCGGGGTCGGTGGCTACACCTTC.